The T cell receptor beta chain under discussion was sequenced for a study of blood T cell repertoires in COVID-19. Overall study: Whether acute or convalescent, the COVID-19 samples came from the United States, Italy and Spain. In each case, the material was cDNA or gDNA derived from T cells, B-cell-depleted T cells, or PBMCs.

Authors' processing steps: Reference gene primer amplification in the assay estimated nucleated cell counts. The method was immunoSEQ multiplex PCR; TCRdb's version includes in-frame clones alone and lacks a portion of them. V and J calls and clone size follow that table, whereas D and trimming were derived from the DNA. The sample yields some 150,000 clones, 65% to 90% seen once. CDR3 length: 15 residues. CDR1 is MNHEY and CDR2 is SVGAGI in the germline V gene. Trimming pared 0 bases from V and 4 bases from J, leaving 12 bases between. Sequences were obtained from peripheral blood. This TCR derives from a man in his 70s with acute or convalescent COVID-19. This rearrangement joins TRBV6-5 to TRBJ1-1; the D gene is possibly TRBD1 (6 bases). This CDR3 reads CASSYSRGGGTEAFF. Here the CDR3 DNA reads TGTGCCAGCAGTTACTCGAGGGGGGGAGGCACTGAAGCTTTCTTT.